This TCR beta chain came from a study of technical replicates of blood from a few donors. The CDR3 has 15 amino acids. V was clipped by 4 bases and J by 4 bases, with 16 bases between them. Per the germline V gene, CDR1 is MRHNA and CDR2 is SNTAGT. Using immunoSEQ multiplex PCR, the repertoire was profiled, and TCRdb retains in-frame clones only, with some absent. This table holds around 80,000 clones, about 98% found once. The sequence was obtained from a human donor in good health. The genes are TRBV6-4 and TRBJ1-2; D uncertain. Sequenced input: T cells isolated from PBMCs. CDR3 sequence (DNA): TGTGCCAGCAGTGGGCGGATCAGAGGAGGCTATGGCTACACCTTC. Translating gives CASSGRIRGGYGYTF.